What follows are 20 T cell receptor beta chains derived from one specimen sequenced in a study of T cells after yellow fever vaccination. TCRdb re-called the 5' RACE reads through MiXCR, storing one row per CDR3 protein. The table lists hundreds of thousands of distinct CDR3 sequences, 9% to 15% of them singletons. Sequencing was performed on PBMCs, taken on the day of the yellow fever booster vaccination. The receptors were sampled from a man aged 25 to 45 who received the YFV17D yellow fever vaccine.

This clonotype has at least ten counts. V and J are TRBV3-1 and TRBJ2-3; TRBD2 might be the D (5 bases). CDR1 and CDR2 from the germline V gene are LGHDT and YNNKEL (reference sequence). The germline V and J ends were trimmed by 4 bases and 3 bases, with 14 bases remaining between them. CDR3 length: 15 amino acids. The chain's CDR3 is CASSPQLVGTDTQYF. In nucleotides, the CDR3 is TGTGCCAGCAGCCCTCAACTAGTCGGAACAGATACGCAGTATTTT.

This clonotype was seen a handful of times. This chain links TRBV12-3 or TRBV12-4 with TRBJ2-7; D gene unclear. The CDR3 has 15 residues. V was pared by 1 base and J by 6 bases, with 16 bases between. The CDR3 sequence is CASSLGASAFGEQYF. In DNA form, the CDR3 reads TGTGCCAGCAGTTTAGGGGCCAGTGCCTTTGGCGAGCAGTACTTC.

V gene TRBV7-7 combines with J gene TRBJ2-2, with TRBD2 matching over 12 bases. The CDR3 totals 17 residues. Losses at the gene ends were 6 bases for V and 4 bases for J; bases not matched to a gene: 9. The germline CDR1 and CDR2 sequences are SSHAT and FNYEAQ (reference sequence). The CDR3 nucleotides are TGTGCCAGCAGTTACGGGCTAGCGGGAGGGCCCACCGGGGAGCTGTTTTTT. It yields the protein CASSYGLAGGPTGELFF.

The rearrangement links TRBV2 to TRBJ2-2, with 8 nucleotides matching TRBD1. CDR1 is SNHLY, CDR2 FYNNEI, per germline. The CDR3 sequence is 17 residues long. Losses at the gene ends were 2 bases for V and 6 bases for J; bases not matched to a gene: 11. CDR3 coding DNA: TGTGCCAGCAGTGAACAGGGGGCAGCTGTACCTTCCGGGGAGCTGTTTTTT. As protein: CASSEQGAAVPSGELFF.

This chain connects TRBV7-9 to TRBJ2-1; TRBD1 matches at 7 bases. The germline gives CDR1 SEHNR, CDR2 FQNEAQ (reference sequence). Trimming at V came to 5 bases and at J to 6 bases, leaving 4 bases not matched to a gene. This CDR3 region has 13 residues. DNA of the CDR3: TGTGCCAGCAGCCTGACAGGGTTCAATGAGCAGTTCTTC. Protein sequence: CASSLTGFNEQFF.

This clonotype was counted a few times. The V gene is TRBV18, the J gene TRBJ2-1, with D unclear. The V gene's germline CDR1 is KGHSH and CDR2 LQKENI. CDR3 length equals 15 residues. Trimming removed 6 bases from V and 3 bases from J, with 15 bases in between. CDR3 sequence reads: CASSPDPVNYNEQFF. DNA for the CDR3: TGTGCCAGCTCTCCTGATCCAGTCAACTACAATGAGCAGTTCTTC.

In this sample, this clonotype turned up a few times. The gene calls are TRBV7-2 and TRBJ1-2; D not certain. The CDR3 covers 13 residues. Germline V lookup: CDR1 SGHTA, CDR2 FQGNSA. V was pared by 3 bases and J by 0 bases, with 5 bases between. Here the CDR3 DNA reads TGTGCCAGCAGCTTCCGGACTAACTATGGCTACACCTTC. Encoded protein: CASSFRTNYGYTF.

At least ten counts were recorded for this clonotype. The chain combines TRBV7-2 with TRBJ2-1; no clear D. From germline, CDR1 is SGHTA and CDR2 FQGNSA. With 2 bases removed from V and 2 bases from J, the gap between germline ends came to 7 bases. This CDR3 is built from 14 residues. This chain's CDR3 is CASSLLGTYNEQFF. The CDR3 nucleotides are TGTGCCAGCAGCTTATTGGGAACCTACAATGAGCAGTTCTTC.

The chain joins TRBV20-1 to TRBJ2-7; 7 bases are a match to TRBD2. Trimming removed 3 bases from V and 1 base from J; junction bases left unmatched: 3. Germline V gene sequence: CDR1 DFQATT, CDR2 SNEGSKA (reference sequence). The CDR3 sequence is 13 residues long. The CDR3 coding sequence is TGCAGTGCTAGCAGGACTAGATCCTACGAGCAGTACTTC. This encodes CSASRTRSYEQYF.

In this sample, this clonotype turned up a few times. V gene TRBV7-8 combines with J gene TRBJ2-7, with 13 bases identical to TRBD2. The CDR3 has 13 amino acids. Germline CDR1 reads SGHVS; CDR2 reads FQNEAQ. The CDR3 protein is CATTSGRYYEQYF. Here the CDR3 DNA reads TGTGCTACGACTAGCGGGAGGTACTACGAGCAGTACTTC.

The CDR3 spells CASSRTSGVTDTQYF. The CDR3 DNA reads as TGTGCCAGCAGTCGGACTAGCGGAGTCACAGATACGCAGTATTTT. The J gene is TRBJ2-3, the V gene TRBV12-3 or TRBV12-4, with 10 bases lining up with TRBD2. After removal of 5 bases from V and 2 bases from J, the junction contained 4 bases not matched to a gene. This CDR3 region has 15 residues.

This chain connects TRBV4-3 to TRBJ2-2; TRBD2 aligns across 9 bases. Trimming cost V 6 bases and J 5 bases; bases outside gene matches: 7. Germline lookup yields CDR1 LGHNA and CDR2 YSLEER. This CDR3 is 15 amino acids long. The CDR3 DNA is TGCGCCAGCAGGCGGGCTAGCGGGACGACCGGGGAGCTGTTTTTT. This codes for CASRRASGTTGELFF.

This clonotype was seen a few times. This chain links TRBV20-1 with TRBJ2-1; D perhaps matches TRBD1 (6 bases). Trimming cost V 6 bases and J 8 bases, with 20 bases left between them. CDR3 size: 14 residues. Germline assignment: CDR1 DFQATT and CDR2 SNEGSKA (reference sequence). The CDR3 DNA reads TGCAGTGCCGTTGGACAGCCCACCAGGGATGAGCAGTTCTTC. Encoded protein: CSAVGQPTRDEQFF.

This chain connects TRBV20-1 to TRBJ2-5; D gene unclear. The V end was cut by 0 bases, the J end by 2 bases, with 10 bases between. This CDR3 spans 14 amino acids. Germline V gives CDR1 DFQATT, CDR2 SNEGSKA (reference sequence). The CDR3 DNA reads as TGCAGTGCTAGAGACCCCGAAACACAAGAGACCCAGTACTTC. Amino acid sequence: CSARDPETQETQYF.

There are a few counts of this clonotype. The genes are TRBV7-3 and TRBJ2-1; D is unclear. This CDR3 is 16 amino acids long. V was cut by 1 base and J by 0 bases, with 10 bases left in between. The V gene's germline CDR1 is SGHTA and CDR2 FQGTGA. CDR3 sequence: CASSLIGVGSYNEQFF. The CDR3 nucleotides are TGTGCCAGCAGCTTAATAGGAGTCGGCTCCTACAATGAGCAGTTCTTC.

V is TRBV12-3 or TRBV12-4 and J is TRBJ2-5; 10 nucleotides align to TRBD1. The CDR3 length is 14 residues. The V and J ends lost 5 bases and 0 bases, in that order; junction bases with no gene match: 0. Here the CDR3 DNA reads TGTGCCAGCAGTGGGACAGGGGACCAAGAGACCCAGTACTTC. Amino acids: CASSGTGDQETQYF.

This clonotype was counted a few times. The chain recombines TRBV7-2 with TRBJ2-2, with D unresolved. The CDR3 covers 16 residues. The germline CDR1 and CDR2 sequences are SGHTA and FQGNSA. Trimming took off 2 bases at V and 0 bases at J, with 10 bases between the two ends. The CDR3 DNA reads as TGTGCCAGCAGCTTACACAGACGCTCGAACACCGGGGAGCTGTTTTTT. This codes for CASSLHRRSNTGELFF.

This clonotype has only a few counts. The CDR3 reads CSVVRTSTDTQYF. The CDR3 DNA follows: TGCAGCGTTGTACGCACAAGCACAGATACGCAGTATTTT. J is TRBJ2-3 and V is TRBV29-1; D not resolved. The CDR3 runs 13 residues. From germline, CDR1 is SQVTM and CDR2 ANQGSEA. The germline V and J ends were trimmed by 4 bases and 0 bases, with 8 bases remaining between them.

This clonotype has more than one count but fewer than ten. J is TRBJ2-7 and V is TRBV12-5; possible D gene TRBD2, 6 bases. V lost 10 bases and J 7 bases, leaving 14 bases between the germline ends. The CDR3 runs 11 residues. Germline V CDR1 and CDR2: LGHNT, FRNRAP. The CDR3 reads CATMAGGEQYF. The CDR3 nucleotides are TGTGCTACCATGGCAGGAGGGGAGCAGTACTTC.

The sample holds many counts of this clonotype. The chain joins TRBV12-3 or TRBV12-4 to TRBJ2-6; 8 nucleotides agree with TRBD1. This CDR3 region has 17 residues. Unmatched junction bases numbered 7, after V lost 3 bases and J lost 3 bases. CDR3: CASSLTGTGSGANVLTF. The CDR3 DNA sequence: TGTGCCAGCAGTTTGACCGGGACAGGCAGTGGGGCCAACGTCCTGACTTTC.